Detailed here is one T cell receptor (beta chain). The source of the sample is a study of blood T cell repertoires in COVID-19. Study summary: Sample material is recorded as cDNA or gDNA derived from T cells, B-cell-depleted T cells, or PBMCs.

Profiling relied on immunoSEQ multiplex PCR, and the TCRdb table lists in-frame clones only, not all of them. The sample contains around 150,000 clones, roughly 89% of which appear only once. Source material: peripheral blood. This TCR came from a woman aged 35 to 49 with acute or convalescent COVID-19.

The CDR3 protein is CASSDSKDRLVSGNTIYF. Written as DNA, the CDR3 is TGTGCCAGCAGTGACTCAAAAGACAGGTTGGTCTCTGGAAACACCATATATTTT. J is TRBJ1-3 and V is TRBV6-4; D might be TRBD1 (6 bases). V was cut by 0 bases and J by 0 bases, with 15 bases left in between. This CDR3 has 18 amino acids. Germline loops: CDR1 MRHNA, CDR2 SNTAGT.